This entry describes one T cell receptor beta chain. Here immunoSEQ multiplex PCR was the method, and the copy in TCRdb shows in-frame clones only, minus some. Of 65,000 to 70,000 clones in the sample, 65% to 90% were seen once. The sample is drawn from a study of blood T cell repertoires in COVID-19. The V and J ends lost 6 bases and 0 bases respectively, with 14 bases between them. This CDR3 has 15 residues. CDR1 and CDR2 (germline): MNHEY, SVGAGI. This chain joins TRBV6-5 and TRBJ1-1, with a weak D call TRBD1 (6 bases). This receptor was obtained from a man older than 75 with acute or convalescent COVID-19. What was sequenced was peripheral blood. DNA for the CDR3: TGTGCCAGCAGCCACTCAGGGGAAATGAACACTGAAGCTTTCTTT. Its protein is CASSHSGEMNTEAFF.